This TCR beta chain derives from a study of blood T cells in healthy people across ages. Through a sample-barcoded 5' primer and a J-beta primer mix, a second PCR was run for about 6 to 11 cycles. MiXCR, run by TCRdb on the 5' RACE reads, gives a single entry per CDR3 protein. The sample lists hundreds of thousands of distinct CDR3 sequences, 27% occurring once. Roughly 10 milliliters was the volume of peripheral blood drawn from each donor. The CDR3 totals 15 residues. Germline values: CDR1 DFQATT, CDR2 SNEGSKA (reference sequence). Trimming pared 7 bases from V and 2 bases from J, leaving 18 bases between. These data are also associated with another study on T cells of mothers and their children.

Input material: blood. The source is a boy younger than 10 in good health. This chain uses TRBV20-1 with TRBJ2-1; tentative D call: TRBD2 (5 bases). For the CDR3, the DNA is TGCAGTGTTCAAGTCCCCGTCGGGACCTACAATGAGCAGTTCTTC. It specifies CSVQVPVGTYNEQFF.